This T cell receptor (beta chain) originates from a study of immune cell composition in non-small cell lung cancer. Study in general: Histologic subtype was mainly adenocarcinoma or squamous cell carcinoma.

To note about this clone: Its antigen is undetermined.

General study points: Overall clonality, unlike maximal tumour-associated clone frequency, did not predict TIL reactivity. It was not proven that tumour-reactive clones equal dominant tumour-associated clones.

Normal lung was sampled as far from the tumour as possible, at least 3 cm. Only in-frame clones appear in the TCRdb table, and some are missing; sequencing was by immunoSEQ multiplex PCR. The sample lists 7,500 to 9,000 clones; 60% to 80% were seen once. V dropped 5 bases and J dropped 2 bases, with 19 bases sitting between them. This CDR3 region has 16 residues. Germline loops: CDR1 SGHTA, CDR2 FQGTGA. The source of this sequence is a human donor with non-small cell lung cancer. The sample consisted of non-adjacent lung tissue. J is TRBJ2-7 and V is TRBV7-3, with D maybe TRBD2 (7 bases). CDR3 DNA: TGTGCCAGCAGCAAAATGGGGGGGGCGGGAACCTACGAGCAGTACTTC. Translation: CASSKMGGAGTYEQYF.